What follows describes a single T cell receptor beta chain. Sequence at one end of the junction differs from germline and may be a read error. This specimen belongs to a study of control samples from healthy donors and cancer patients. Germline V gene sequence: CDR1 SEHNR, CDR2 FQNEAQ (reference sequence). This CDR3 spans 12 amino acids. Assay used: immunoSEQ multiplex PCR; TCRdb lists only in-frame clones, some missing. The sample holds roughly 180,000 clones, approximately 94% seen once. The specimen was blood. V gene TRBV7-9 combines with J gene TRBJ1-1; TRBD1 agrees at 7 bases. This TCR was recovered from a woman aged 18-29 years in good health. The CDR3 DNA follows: TGTGCCAGCACCTTAGGGACAGTTTGGGCTTTCTTT. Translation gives CASTLGTVWAFF.